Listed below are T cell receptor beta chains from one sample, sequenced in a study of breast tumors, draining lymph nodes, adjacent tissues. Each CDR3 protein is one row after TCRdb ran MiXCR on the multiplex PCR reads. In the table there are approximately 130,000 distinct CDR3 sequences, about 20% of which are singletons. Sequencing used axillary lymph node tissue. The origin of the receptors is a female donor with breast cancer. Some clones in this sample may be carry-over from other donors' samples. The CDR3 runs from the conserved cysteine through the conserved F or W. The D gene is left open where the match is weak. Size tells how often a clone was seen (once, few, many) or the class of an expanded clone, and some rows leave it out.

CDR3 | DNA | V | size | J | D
CASSSGTGPRSPYEQYF | TGCGCCAGCAGCTCCGGGACAGGCCCAAGGTCCCCCTACGAGCAGTACTTC | TRBV5-1 | many | TRBJ2-7 | TRBD1
CASSLLGGGEYSGNTIYF | TGTGCCAGCAGCTTGCTCGGGGGGGGCGAGTACTCTGGAAACACCATATATTTT | TRBV5-4 | many | TRBJ1-3 | NA
CASSQQGAKENEQFF | TGCGCCAGCAGCCAACAGGGGGCAAAAGAGAATGAGCAGTTCTTC | TRBV4-1 | many | TRBJ2-1 | TRBD1
CASSQGRNTEAFF | TGTGCCAGCAGCCAAGGACGAAACACTGAAGCTTTCTTT | TRBV4-2 | once | TRBJ1-1 | NA
CAIRQDLTQAEAGNTIYF | TGTGCCATCAGACAAGACCTGACACAGGCTGAGGCTGGAAACACCATATATTTT | TRBV10-3 | many | TRBJ1-3 | NA
CASSYRGPGELFF | TGTGCCAGCAGTTATCGGGGACCCGGGGAGCTGTTTTTT | TRBV27 | NA | TRBJ2-2 | NA
CASSFPTSGRPGETQYF | TGTGCCAGCAGCTTTCCTACTAGCGGGAGACCAGGAGAGACCCAGTACTTC | TRBV5-4 | many | TRBJ2-5 | TRBD2
CASSLPLIRVGEHSYGYTF | TGTGCCAGCAGCTTGCCTTTAATCCGGGTTGGTGAGCACAGCTATGGCTACACCTTC | TRBV11-2 | many | TRBJ1-2 | NA
CASSTATLGRETQYF | TGTGCCAGCAGTACCGCCACACTAGGCCGGGAGACCCAGTACTTC | TRBV2 | many | TRBJ2-5 | NA
CASSLGTSGSGELFF | TGTGCCAGCAGCTTGGGGACTAGCGGGAGCGGGGAGCTGTTTTTT | TRBV7-9 | many | TRBJ2-2 | TRBD2
CASSELTGSTDTQYF | TGTGCCAGCAGTGAACTAACAGGAAGCACAGATACGCAGTATTTT | TRBV6-1 | many | TRBJ2-3 | NA
CASSQGFTGNTIYF | TGTGCCAGCAGCCAGGGATTTACTGGAAACACCATATATTTT | TRBV9 | many | TRBJ1-3 | NA
CASSWGQGIYNSPLHF | TGTGCCAGCAGCTGGGGACAGGGGATCTATAATTCACCCCTCCACTTT | TRBV7-9 | many | TRBJ1-6 | TRBD1
CASSLRTGSGTQYF | TGTGCCAGCAGCCTTAGAACCGGGAGTGGGACGCAGTATTTT | TRBV5-6 | many | TRBJ2-3 | NA
CASSPRDRGREKLFF | TGTGCCAGCAGCCCCAGGGACAGGGGGCGCGAAAAACTGTTTTTT | TRBV3-1 | many | TRBJ1-4 | TRBD1
CASSLGGRSEAFF | TGTGCCAGCAGCTTAGGAGGGCGGAGTGAAGCTTTCTTT | TRBV7-9 | NA | TRBJ1-1 | NA
CASTKGTSGNNEQFF | TGTGCCAGCACTAAGGGGACTAGCGGCAACAATGAGCAGTTCTTC | TRBV7-2 | many | TRBJ2-1 | TRBD2
CASSKLLAGKNTGELFF | TGTGCCAGCAGTAAACTACTAGCGGGAAAGAACACCGGGGAGCTGTTTTTT | TRBV6-2/TRBV6-3 | NA | TRBJ2-2 | TRBD2
CASSFIFGTSGRASSYNEQFF | TGTGCCAGCAGCTTTATATTCGGGACTAGCGGGAGGGCGAGCTCCTACAATGAGCAGTTCTTC | TRBV5-6 | NA | TRBJ2-1 | TRBD2
CASSQNGGQAQPQHF | TGTGCCAGCAGCCAAAACGGGGGGCAGGCTCAGCCCCAGCATTTT | TRBV5-4 | many | TRBJ1-5 | NA
CASSLAPAPRYTQYF | TGTGCCAGCAGCTTAGCCCCAGCCCCCCGCTATACGCAGTATTTT | TRBV7-8 | many | TRBJ2-3 | NA
CASSLWWEGRYEQYF | TGCGCCAGCAGCTTGTGGTGGGAGGGCCGTTACGAGCAGTACTTC | TRBV5-1 | many | TRBJ2-7 | TRBD2
CASSTGHLNYEQYF | TGTGCCAGCAGCACGGGACACCTAAACTACGAGCAGTACTTC | TRBV11-2 | many | TRBJ2-7 | NA
CASSAGTSGSNNEQFF | TGTGCCAGCAGCGCCGGGACTAGCGGGAGCAACAATGAGCAGTTCTTC | TRBV9 | NA | TRBJ2-1 | TRBD2
CASSFPTATYEQYF | TGTGCCAGCAGCTTTCCGACAGCCACCTACGAGCAGTACTTC | TRBV7-8 | many | TRBJ2-7 | NA
CATFQTGTTPNYGYTF | TGTGCCACCTTTCAGACAGGGACCACTCCTAACTATGGCTACACCTTC | TRBV10-3 | many | TRBJ1-2 | TRBD1